A single sample gave rise to the 23 T cell receptor beta chains below, sequenced in a study of breast tumors, draining lymph nodes, adjacent tissues (dated by TCRdb to about 2016). Lymph node samples came from the axillary draining lymph nodes of breast cancer patients. The library was obtained by multiplex PCR. Sequencing instrument: Illumina HiSeq 2000. The raw public data were reprocessed by TCRdb itself: fastp quality trimming at Q25, MiXCR clonotype calling, in-frame beta chains only. One record per CDR3 amino acid sequence lists the most common genes and DNA. The sample table shows about 180,000 distinct CDR3 sequences, and 30% to 35% are seen once. Over 3.5% of the sample is in the top ten clones. The sequencing input was axillary lymph node tissue. The receptor source for this set is a female donor with breast cancer. Some clones in this sample may be carry-over from other donors' samples.

About this clonotype itself: A single base separates this from a much larger clone, so it may be a read error. This chain links TRBV7-3 with TRBJ2-7; 11 bases fit TRBD1. The DNA end is a closer match to TRBJ2-1, so the J assignment may be wrong. The CDR3 length is 18 residues. Germline loops: CDR1 SGHTA, CDR2 FQGTGA. CDR3 sequence reads: CASSERPGQGVVGNEQFF. CDR3 DNA: TGTGCCAGCAGCGAGAGACCGGGACAGGGGGTGGTTGGCAATGAGCAGTTCTTC.

At least ten counts were recorded for this clonotype. The rearrangement joins TRBV30 to TRBJ2-2; TRBD1 might be the D (5 bases). The germline V gene encodes CDR1 GTSNPN and CDR2 SVGIG (reference sequence). Trimming took 3 bases from V and 5 from J, leaving 16 bases between them. The CDR3 covers 15 residues. The CDR3 region is CAWSPGRVWTGELFF. The DNA for the CDR3 is TGTGCCTGGAGCCCGGGCAGGGTATGGACCGGGGAGCTGTTTTTT.

This clonotype was found a few times. This may come from a read error, since a much larger clone is one base off. V and J are TRBV11-2 and TRBJ1-2; a weak D match, TRBD1 (5 bases). CDR1 and CDR2 from the germline V gene are SGHAT and FQNNGV. V dropped 0 bases and J dropped 3 bases, with 17 bases sitting between them. The CDR3 length is 17 residues. The CDR3: CASSLESGPARHYGYTF. CDR3 in DNA: TGTGCCAGCAGCTTAGAATCGGGACCGGCCCGGCACTATGGCTACACCTTC.

The chain links TRBV19 to TRBJ2-2, with 14 nucleotides matching TRBD2. Germline CDR1 reads LNHDA; CDR2 reads SQIVND (reference sequence). This CDR3 contains 17 residues. J lost 8 bases, V lost 6 bases, and 11 bases had no gene match. CDR3 coding DNA: TGTGCCAGTAGCTCGAGAGGGACTAGCGGGAGTAGTGGGGAGCTGTTTTTT. Amino acid sequence: CASSSRGTSGSSGELFF.

A single count supports this clonotype. The CDR3 sequence is CASKEGEAKLFF. The CDR3 nucleotides read TGTGCCAGCAAAGAGGGGGAGGCTAAACTGTTTTTT. The chain is built from TRBV2 and TRBJ1-4; D is possibly TRBD1 (6 bases). Germline lookup yields CDR1 SNHLY and CDR2 FYNNEI. V was shortened by 7 bases and J by 11 bases, with 14 bases between the two germline ends. The CDR3 totals 12 residues.

Of note for this clonotype: A read error is possible here, since a much larger clone lies one base away. The rearrangement joins TRBV20-1 to TRBJ2-3; 15 nucleotides match TRBD2. With 5 bases clipped from V and 3 bases from J, the junction kept 6 bases outside the gene matches. Per germline, CDR1 DFQATT and CDR2 SNEGSKA (reference sequence). This CDR3 comprises 16 residues. This CDR3 reads CSAGLAGGPATDTQYF. CDR3 sequence (DNA): TGCAGTGCTGGACTAGCGGGAGGGCCAGCAACAGATACGCAGTATTTT.

This clonotype came up many times. At one boundary the junction diverges from the germline segment, which might be a read error. This chain joins TRBV12-3 or TRBV12-4 and TRBJ1-2; maybe TRBD1 (5 bases). The CDR3 is 12 amino acids. The CDR3: CASSLKVKGQGF. The CDR3 region has the DNA TGTGCCAGCAGTTTAAAAGTTAAGGGGCAGGGTTTC.

V usage is TRBV7-9 and J usage is TRBJ2-2; D ambiguous. Trimming shortened V by 9 bases and J by 6 bases, and 5 bases separated the two germline ends. Looked up from germline, CDR1 is SEHNR and CDR2 is FQNEAQ (reference sequence). The CDR3 is 10 residues long. This CDR3 reads CASLAGELFF. The CDR3 DNA follows: TGTGCCAGTCTTGCCGGGGAGCTGTTTTTT.

This clonotype appeared many times. V and J are TRBV6-6 and TRBJ2-5; TRBD1 matches 7 bases. Losses at the gene ends were 5 bases for V and 3 bases for J; bases not matched to a gene: 6. There are 14 residues in the CDR3. Germline values: CDR1 MNHNY, CDR2 SVGAGI (reference sequence). CDR3 region: CASSTAGTEETQYF. In DNA, the CDR3 is TGTGCCAGCAGTACCGCCGGGACAGAAGAGACCCAGTACTTC.

In its sample, this clonotype was seen many times. DNA for the CDR3: TGTGCCAGCTCATCGACAGGATCCCTCTATAATTCACCCCTCCACTTT. It is translated as CASSSTGSLYNSPLHF. The chain uses TRBV18 and TRBJ1-6; D might be TRBD1 (6 bases). The CDR3 has 16 amino acids. Trimming took 5 bases from V and 3 from J, leaving 14 bases between them. Germline assignment: CDR1 KGHSH and CDR2 LQKENI. The complete variable domain, with remaining parts taken from reference TRBV18 and TRBJ1-6, reads NAGVMQNPRHLVRRRGQEARLRCSPMKGHSHVYWYRQLPEEGLKFMVYLQKENIIDESGMPKERFSAEFPKEGPSILRIQQVVRGDSAAYFCASSSTGSLYNSPLHFGNGTRLTVT.

As regards this clonotype: With a much larger clone just one base away, this may be a read error. The chain links TRBV6-5 to TRBJ2-7, with D hard to call. Germline V gene lookup returns CDR1 MNHEY and CDR2 SVGAGI. The CDR3 consists of 12 residues. CDR3 nucleotide sequence: TGTGCCAGCAGTGGTTACAGTTACGAGCAGCACTTC. Translation: CASSGYSYEQHF.

Concerning this clonotype: An end of the junction does not agree with germline; a read error may underlie this. This chain connects TRBV3-1 to TRBJ1-2, with D perhaps TRBD1 (5 bases). This CDR3 is built from 13 residues. Germline CDR1 reads LGHDT; CDR2 reads YNNKEL (reference sequence). This CDR3 reads CASSPGLAGDYTF. In nucleotides, the CDR3 is TGCGCCAGCAGCCCTGGACTAGCGGGGGACTACACCTTC.

The sample holds many counts of this clonotype. CDR3 protein: CASSVYAGDSYNEQFF. DNA of the CDR3: TGTGCCAGCAGCGTGTATGCGGGAGATTCCTACAATGAGCAGTTCTTC. This chain joins TRBV9 and TRBJ2-1, with 7 bases lining up with TRBD2. The germline CDR1 and CDR2 sequences are SGDLS and YYNGEE. The CDR3 loop spans 16 amino acids. The J segment lost 1 base and the V segment lost 2 bases, leaving 6 bases of the junction unmatched.

This clonotype was picked up many times. The chain joins TRBV11-3 to TRBJ2-2, with 8 bases lining up with TRBD2. Germline V gives CDR1 SGHNT, CDR2 YENEEA. There are 18 residues in the CDR3. V lost 5 bases to trimming and J lost 6 bases; unmatched junction nucleotides: 17. DNA of the CDR3: TGTGCCAGCAGCCGTCGATCCAGCGGGGGTCCCGGGGCCGGGGAGCTGTTTTTT. Its translation is CASSRRSSGGPGAGELFF.

This clonotype was picked up many times. The rearrangement joins TRBV19 to TRBJ2-2; D is tentatively TRBD1 or TRBD2 (5 bases each). The CDR3 consists of 15 residues. V lost 3 bases and J lost 0, with 8 bases in between. Germline loops: CDR1 LNHDA, CDR2 SQIVND (reference sequence). CDR3 nucleotide sequence: TGTGCCAGTAGTATTCAGGGACCGAACACCGGGGAGCTGTTTTTT. Translation gives CASSIQGPNTGELFF.

The J gene is TRBJ2-7, the V gene TRBV18, with TRBD2 matching 12 bases. Looked up from germline, CDR1 is KGHSH and CDR2 is LQKENI. The CDR3 sequence is 16 residues long. J was trimmed by 5 bases and V by 4 bases; bases with no gene match: 9. CDR3 in amino acids: CASSLGLAGPSHEQYF. CDR3 DNA sequence: TGTGCCAGCTCACTCGGACTAGCGGGACCGTCCCACGAGCAGTACTTC.

The chain links TRBV6-5 to TRBJ2-2; D gene unclear. The CDR3 contains 14 residues. Deletions cut 2 bases from V and 1 base from J, with 5 bases between. Per germline, CDR1 MNHEY and CDR2 SVGAGI. CDR3 amino acids: CASSYRRNTGELFF. In DNA form, the CDR3 reads TGTGCCAGCAGTTACCGGCGGAACACCGGGGAGCTGTTTTTT.

The chain's CDR3 is CASSQDEGAKNIQYF. The CDR3 nucleotides read TGCGCCAGCAGCCAAGACGAGGGAGCCAAAAACATTCAGTACTTC. The chain recombines TRBV4-1 with TRBJ2-4; maybe TRBD2 (5 bases). Trimming shortened V by 0 bases and J by 0 bases, and 6 bases separated the two germline ends. There are 15 residues in the CDR3. Germline V gene data show CDR1 as MGHRA and CDR2 as YSYEKL.

This clonotype was picked up a small number of times. This rearrangement joins TRBV28 to TRBJ2-2; perhaps TRBD2 as D (5 bases). Germline V gene lookup returns CDR1 MDHEN and CDR2 SYDVKM. CDR3 length equals 14 residues. Trimming pared 4 bases from V and 8 bases from J, leaving 14 bases between. The CDR3 here is CASSSHGEPGELFF. In DNA form, the CDR3 reads TGTGCCAGCAGTTCCCACGGGGAGCCTGGGGAGCTGTTTTTT.

The J gene is TRBJ2-2, the V gene TRBV7-9; no clear D gene. Between the trimmed V and J ends, which lost 5 bases and 1 base, there was a span of 8 bases. The germline V gene has CDR1 SEHNR and CDR2 FQNEAQ (reference sequence). The CDR3 consists of 14 residues. The CDR3 DNA sequence: TGTGCCAGCAGCCTCAATGTGAACACCGGGGAGCTGTTTTTT. Protein product: CASSLNVNTGELFF.

This clonotype was recorded many times. V and J are TRBV11-3 and TRBJ2-3; possible D gene TRBD2, 6 bases. The CDR3 runs 16 residues. From germline, CDR1 is SGHNT and CDR2 YENEEA. V lost 1 base and J lost 1, with 12 bases in between. CDR3 protein: CASSLAGGTGTDTQYF. Written as DNA, the CDR3 is TGTGCCAGCAGCTTAGCAGGAGGGACTGGCACAGATACGCAGTATTTT.

This clonotype occurred many times. The CDR3 spells CASSPLTTSGVNEQFF. CDR3 in DNA: TGTGCCAGCAGCCCCCTAACGACTAGCGGGGTCAATGAGCAGTTCTTC. The chain has TRBV5-4 and TRBJ2-1, with TRBD2 identical over 11 bases. Trimming cost V 4 bases and J 6 bases; bases outside gene matches: 9. Germline lookup yields CDR1 SGHNT and CDR2 YYREEE (reference sequence). The length of the CDR3 is 16 residues.

The gene calls are TRBV9 and TRBJ2-1, with unresolved D. V dropped 0 bases and J dropped 5 bases, with 6 bases sitting between them. The CDR3 covers 13 residues. Germline V lookup: CDR1 SGDLS, CDR2 YYNGEE. As DNA, the CDR3 is TGTGCCAGCAGCGTAGGACTCGACAATGAGCAGTTCTTC. It codes for CASSVGLDNEQFF.